This paragraph covers one TCR beta chain sequence. These data belong to a study of blood T cell repertoires in COVID-19. The wider study: Sources were T cells, B-cell-depleted T cells, or PBMCs; the material itself was cDNA or gDNA.

Between the trimmed V and J ends, which lost 7 bases and 7 bases, there was a span of 20 bases. The CDR3 covers 15 residues. The V gene's germline CDR1 is MDHEN and CDR2 SYDVKM. Some clones are missing from TCRdb's copy, which holds only in-frame ones; the method was immunoSEQ multiplex PCR. The data contain approximately 82,000 clones, roughly 78% of them seen just once; the ten biggest clones take up about 7%. The clonotype comes from a man aged 45 to 65 with active or convalescent COVID-19. Input material: peripheral blood. The V gene is TRBV28, the J gene TRBJ1-5; D may be TRBD1 (5 bases). In DNA form, the CDR3 reads TGTGCCAGCATCGGACCCTCCTGGGGGGAACAGCCCCAGCATTTT. It yields the protein CASIGPSWGEQPQHF.